The subject of this entry is one T cell receptor (beta chain). Its target is unknown. Trimming pared 5 bases from V and 6 bases from J, leaving 13 bases between. This CDR3 comprises 14 residues. Time point specified: patch test 1, 2 weeks after DPC sensitization. The treatment: therapeutic diphenylcyclopropenone sensitization with weekly scalp DPC. Alopecia patients deemed DPC-suitable, aged 18 to 70, excluding pregnancy. From the RACE reads, TCRdb called clonotypes with MiXCR, one entry per CDR3 protein. The data contain 95,000 or so distinct CDR3 sequences, roughly a tenth of them seen just once; the ten biggest clones take up less than 2.5%. This specimen belongs to a study of human T cells and chemical hapten exposure. Across the whole study: All patients underwent weekly scalp dosing with diphenylcyclopropenone for the full approximately 23-week study. Alopecia areata, totalis or universalis affected patients who were mostly female.

Study-wide points: PT1 expanded TCR counts and patch test score correlated positively.

The receptor was derived from a man in his forties or fifties with alopecia areata. Some clones in this sample may be carry-over from other donors' samples. The gene calls are TRBV12-3 or TRBV12-4 and TRBJ2-2; a possible D gene is TRBD1 (6 bases). Material: whole blood, obtained in connection with sensitization to the hapten diphenylcyclopropenone (DPC). CDR3 sequence reads: CASSPRTGSGELFF. The CDR3 DNA is TGTGCCAGCAGTCCGCGTACAGGGTCCGGGGAGCTGTTTTTT.